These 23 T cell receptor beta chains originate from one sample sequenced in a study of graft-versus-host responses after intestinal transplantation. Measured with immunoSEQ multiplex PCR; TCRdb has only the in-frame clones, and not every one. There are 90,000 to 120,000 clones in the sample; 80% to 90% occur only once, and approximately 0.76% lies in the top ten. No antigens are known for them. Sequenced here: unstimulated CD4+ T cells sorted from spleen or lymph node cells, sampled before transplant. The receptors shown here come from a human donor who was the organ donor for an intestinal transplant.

The CDR3 reads CASSRTGSYNEQFF. CDR3 bases: TGTGCCAGCAGTCGGACAGGCTCCTACAATGAGCAGTTCTTC. This chain uses TRBV7-2 with TRBJ2-1, with 7 bases matching TRBD1. This CDR3 contains 14 residues. Germline V gene data show CDR1 as SGHTA and CDR2 as FQGNSA. V was clipped by 6 bases and J by 0 bases; unmatched bases: 2.

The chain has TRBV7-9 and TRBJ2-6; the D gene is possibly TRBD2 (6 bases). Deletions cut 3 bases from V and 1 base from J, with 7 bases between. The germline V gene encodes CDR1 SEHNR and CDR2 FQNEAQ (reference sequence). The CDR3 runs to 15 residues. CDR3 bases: TGTGCCAGCAGCTTGAGCGGGTCTGGGGCCAACGTCCTGACTTTC. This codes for CASSLSGSGANVLTF.

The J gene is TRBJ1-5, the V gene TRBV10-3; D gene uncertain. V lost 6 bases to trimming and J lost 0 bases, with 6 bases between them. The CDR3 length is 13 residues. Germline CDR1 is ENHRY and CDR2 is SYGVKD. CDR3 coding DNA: TGTGCCATCAGGACCCATAGCAATCAGCCCCAGCATTTT. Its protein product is CAIRTHSNQPQHF.

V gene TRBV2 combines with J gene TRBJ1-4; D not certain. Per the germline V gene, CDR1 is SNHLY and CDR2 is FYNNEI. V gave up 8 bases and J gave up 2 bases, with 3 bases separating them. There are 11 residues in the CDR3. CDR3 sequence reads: CASGTNEKLFF. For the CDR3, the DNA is TGTGCCAGCGGCACTAATGAAAAACTGTTTTTT.

This CDR3 reads CSVGRATNEKLFF. As DNA, the CDR3 is TGCAGCGTTGGCAGGGCAACTAATGAAAAACTGTTTTTT. This chain uses TRBV29-1 with TRBJ1-4; TRBD1 might be the D (5 bases). CDR3 length equals 13 residues. Trimming took 4 bases from V and 0 from J, leaving 6 bases between them. Germline loops: CDR1 SQVTM, CDR2 ANQGSEA.

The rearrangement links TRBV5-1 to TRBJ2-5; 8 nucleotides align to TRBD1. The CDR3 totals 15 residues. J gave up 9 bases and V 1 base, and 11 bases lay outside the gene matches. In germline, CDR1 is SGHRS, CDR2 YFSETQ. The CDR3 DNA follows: TGCGCCAGCAGCTTGCTTTGGACAGGGCCGGTGGCCCAGTACTTC. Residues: CASSLLWTGPVAQYF. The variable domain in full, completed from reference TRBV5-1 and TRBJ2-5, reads KAGVTQTPRYLIKTRGQQVTLSCSPISGHRSVSWYQQTPGQGLQFLFEYFSETQRNKGNFPGRFSGRQFSNSRSEMNVSTLELGDSALYLCASSLLWTGPVAQYFGPGTRLLVL.

The CDR3 bases are TGTGCCAGCAATGGACAGGGGGCCCGAGAGACCCAGTACTTC. This gives the protein CASNGQGARETQYF. The gene calls are TRBV6-1 and TRBJ2-5, with 11 bases matching TRBD1. The CDR3 has 14 amino acids. The trim removed 7 bases at V and 4 bases at J, leaving 5 bases unmatched. Germline V CDR1 and CDR2: MNHNS, SASEGT.

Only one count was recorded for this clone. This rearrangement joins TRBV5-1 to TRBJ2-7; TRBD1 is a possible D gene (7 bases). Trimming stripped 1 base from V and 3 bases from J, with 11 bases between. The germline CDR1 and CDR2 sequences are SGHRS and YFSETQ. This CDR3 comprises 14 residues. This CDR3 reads CASSLRRDSYEQYF. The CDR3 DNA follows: TGCGCCAGCAGCTTGAGGCGGGACAGCTACGAGCAGTACTTC.

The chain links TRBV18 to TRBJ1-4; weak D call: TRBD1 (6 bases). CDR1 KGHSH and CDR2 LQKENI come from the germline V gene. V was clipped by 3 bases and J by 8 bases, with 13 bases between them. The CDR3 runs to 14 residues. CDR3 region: CASSPRGDREKLFF. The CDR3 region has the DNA TGTGCCAGCTCACCGAGGGGAGACAGGGAAAAACTGTTTTTT. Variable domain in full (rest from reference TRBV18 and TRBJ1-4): NAGVMQNPRHLVRRRGQEARLRCSPMKGHSHVYWYRQLPEEGLKFMVYLQKENIIDESGMPKERFSAEFPKEGPSILRIQQVVRGDSAAYFCASSPRGDREKLFFGSGTQLSVL.

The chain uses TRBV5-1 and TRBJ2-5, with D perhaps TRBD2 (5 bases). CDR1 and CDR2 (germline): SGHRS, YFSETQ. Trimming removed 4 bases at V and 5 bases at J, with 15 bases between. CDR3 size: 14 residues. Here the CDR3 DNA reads TGCGCCAGCAGCCCAGGACGCCCGGGGGAGACCCAGTACTTC. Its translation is CASSPGRPGETQYF.

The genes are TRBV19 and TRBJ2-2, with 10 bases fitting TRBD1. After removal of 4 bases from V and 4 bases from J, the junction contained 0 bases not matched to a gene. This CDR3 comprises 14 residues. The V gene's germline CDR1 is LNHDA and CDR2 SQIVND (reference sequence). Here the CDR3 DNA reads TGTGCCAGTAGTAGGACAGGGGGCACCGGGGAGCTGTTTTTT. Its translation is CASSRTGGTGELFF. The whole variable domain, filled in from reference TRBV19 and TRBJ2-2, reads DGGITQSPKYLFRKEGQNVTLSCEQNLNHDAMYWYRQDPGQGLRLIYYSQIVNDFQKGDIAEGYSVSREKKESFPLTVTSAQKNPTAFYLCASSRTGGTGELFFGEGSRLTVL.

CDR3 bases: TGTGCCTGGACCCGGGACAGGGCCTATGGCTACACCTTC. As protein: CAWTRDRAYGYTF. V gene TRBV30 combines with J gene TRBJ1-2, with 9 bases fitting TRBD1. V gave up 4 bases and J gave up 4 bases; unmatched junction bases: 4. The CDR3 runs to 13 residues. The germline CDR1 and CDR2 sequences are GTSNPN and SVGIG (reference sequence).

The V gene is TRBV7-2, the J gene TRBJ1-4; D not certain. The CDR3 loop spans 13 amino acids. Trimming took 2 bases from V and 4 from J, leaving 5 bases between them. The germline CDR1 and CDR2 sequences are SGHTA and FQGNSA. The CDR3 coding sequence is TGTGCCAGCAGCTTACCCTTTAATGAAAAACTGTTTTTT. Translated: CASSLPFNEKLFF. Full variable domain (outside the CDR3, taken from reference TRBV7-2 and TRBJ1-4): GAGVSQSPSNKVTEKGKDVELRCDPISGHTALYWYRQSLGQGLEFLIYFQGNSAPDKSGLPSDRFSAERTGGSVSTLTIQRTQQEDSAVYLCASSLPFNEKLFFGSGTQLSVL.

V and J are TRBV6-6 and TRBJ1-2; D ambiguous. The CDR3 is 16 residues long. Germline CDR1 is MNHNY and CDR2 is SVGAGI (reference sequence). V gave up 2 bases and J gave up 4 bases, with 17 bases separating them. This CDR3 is CASSYQARTGGYGYTF. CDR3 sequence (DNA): TGTGCCAGCAGTTACCAGGCCAGGACGGGTGGCTATGGCTACACCTTC.

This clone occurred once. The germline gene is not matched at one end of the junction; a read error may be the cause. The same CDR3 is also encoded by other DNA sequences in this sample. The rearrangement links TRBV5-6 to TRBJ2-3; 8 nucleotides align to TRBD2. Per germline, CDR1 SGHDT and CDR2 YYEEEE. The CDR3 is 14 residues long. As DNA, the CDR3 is TGTGCTAGCAGCTTAAAGCGGGAGTGGGATACGCAGTATTTT. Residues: CASSLKREWDTQYF.

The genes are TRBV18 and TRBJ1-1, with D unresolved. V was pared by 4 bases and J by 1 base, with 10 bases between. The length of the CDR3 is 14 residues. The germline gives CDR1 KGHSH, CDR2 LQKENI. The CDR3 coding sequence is TGTGCCAGCTCACTAAACAGCGGGAACACTGAAGCTTTCTTT. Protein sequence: CASSLNSGNTEAFF.

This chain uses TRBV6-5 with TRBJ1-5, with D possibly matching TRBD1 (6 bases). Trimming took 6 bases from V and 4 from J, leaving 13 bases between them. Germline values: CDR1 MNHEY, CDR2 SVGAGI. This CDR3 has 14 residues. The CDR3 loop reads CASSGTGLNQPQHF. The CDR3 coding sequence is TGTGCCAGCAGCGGTACAGGGTTAAATCAGCCCCAGCATTTT.

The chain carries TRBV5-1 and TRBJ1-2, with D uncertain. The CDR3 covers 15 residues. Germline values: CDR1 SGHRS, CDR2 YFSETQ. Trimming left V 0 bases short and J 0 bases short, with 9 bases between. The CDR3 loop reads CASSLAGLANYGYTF. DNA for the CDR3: TGCGCCAGCAGCTTGGCCGGGTTAGCTAACTATGGCTACACCTTC.

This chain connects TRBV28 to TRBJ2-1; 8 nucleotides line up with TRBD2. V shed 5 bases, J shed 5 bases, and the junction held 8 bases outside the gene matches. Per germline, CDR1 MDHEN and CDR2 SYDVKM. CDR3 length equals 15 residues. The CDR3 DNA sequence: TGTGCCAGCAGTGTAGCGGGAACCAAAAACAATGAGCAGTTCTTC. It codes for CASSVAGTKNNEQFF.

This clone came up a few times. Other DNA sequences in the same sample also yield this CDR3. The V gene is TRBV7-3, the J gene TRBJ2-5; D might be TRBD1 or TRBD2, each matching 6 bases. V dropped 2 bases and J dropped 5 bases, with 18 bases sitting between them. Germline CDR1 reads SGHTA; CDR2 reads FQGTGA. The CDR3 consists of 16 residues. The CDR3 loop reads CASSLGGGTQGETQYF. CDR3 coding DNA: TGTGCCAGCAGCTTAGGAGGGGGGACCCAGGGGGAGACCCAGTACTTC. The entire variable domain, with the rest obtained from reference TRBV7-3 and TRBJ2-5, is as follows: GAGVSQTPSNKVTEKGKYVELRCDPISGHTALYWYRQSLGQGPEFLIYFQGTGAADDSGLPNDRFFAVRPEGSVSTLKIQRTERGDSAVYLCASSLGGGTQGETQYFGPGTRLLVL.

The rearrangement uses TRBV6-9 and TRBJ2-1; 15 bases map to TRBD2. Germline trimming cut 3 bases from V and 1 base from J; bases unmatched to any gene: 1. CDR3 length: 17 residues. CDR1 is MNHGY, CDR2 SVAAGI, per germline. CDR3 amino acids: CASSYGTSGRSYNEQFF. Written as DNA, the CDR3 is TGTGCCAGCAGTTACGGGACTAGCGGGAGGTCCTACAATGAGCAGTTCTTC.

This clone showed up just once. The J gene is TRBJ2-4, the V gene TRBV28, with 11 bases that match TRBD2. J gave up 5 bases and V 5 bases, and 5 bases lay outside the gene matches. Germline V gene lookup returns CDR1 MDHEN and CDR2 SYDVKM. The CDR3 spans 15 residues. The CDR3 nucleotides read TGTGCCAGCAGTGTAGCGGGAGGGCCCCAAAACATTCAGTACTTC. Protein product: CASSVAGGPQNIQYF.

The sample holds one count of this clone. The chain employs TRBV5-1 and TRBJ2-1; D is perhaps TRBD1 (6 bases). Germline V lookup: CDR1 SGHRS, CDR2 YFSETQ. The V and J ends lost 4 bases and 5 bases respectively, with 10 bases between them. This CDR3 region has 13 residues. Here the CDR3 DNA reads TGCGCCAGCAGCCTGACAGGTAACAATGAGCAGTTCTTC. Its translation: CASSLTGNNEQFF.